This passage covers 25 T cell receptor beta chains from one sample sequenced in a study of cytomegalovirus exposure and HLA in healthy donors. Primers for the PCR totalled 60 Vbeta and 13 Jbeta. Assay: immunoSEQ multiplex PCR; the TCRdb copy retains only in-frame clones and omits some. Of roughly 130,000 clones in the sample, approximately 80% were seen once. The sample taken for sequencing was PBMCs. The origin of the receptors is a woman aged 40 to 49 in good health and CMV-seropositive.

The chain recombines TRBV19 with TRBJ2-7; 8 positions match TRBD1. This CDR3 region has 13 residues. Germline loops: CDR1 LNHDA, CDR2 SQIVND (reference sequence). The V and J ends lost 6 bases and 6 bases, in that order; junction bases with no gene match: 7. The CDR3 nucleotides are TGTGCCAGTAGGGACAGGGAGTCGGGCGAGCAGTACTTC. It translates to CASRDRESGEQYF.

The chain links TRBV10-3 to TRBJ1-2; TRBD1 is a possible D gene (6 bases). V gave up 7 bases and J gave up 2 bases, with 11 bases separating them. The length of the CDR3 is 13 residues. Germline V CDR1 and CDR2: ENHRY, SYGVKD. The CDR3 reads CAITIDRNYGYTF. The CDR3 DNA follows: TGTGCCATCACGATAGACAGGAACTATGGCTACACCTTC.

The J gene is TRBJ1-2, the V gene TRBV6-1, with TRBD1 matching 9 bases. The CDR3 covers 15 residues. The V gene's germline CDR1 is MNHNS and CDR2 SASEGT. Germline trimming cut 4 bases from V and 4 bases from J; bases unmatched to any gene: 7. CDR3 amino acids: CASSAGGQGLYGYTF. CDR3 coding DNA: TGTGCCAGCAGTGCTGGGGGACAGGGACTCTATGGCTACACCTTC.

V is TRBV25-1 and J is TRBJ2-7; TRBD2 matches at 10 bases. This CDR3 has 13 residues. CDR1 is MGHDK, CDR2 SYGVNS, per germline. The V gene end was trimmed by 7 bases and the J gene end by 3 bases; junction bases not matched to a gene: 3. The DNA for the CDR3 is TGTGCCAGCAAGGGACTAGCGTTCTACGAGCAGTACTTC. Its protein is CASKGLAFYEQYF.

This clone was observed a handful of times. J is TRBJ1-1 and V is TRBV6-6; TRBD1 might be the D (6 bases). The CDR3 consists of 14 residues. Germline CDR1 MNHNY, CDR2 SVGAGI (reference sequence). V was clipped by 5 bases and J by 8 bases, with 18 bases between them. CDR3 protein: CASSGPTGLTEAFF. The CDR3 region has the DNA TGTGCCAGCAGTGGGCCGACAGGACTTACGGAAGCTTTCTTT.

CDR3 in DNA: TGTGCCAGCAAGGAGGAAGGAGAAACGAACACCGGGGAGCTGTTTTTT. It encodes CASKEEGETNTGELFF. This rearrangement joins TRBV27 to TRBJ2-2; possible D gene TRBD2, 5 bases. Germline CDR1 reads MNHEY; CDR2 reads SMNVEV (reference sequence). CDR3 length equals 16 residues. V was cut by 7 bases and J by 0 bases, with 15 bases left in between.

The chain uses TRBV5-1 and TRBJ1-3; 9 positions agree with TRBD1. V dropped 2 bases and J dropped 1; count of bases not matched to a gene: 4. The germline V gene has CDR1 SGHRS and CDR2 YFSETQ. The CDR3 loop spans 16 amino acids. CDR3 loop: CASSLQQGASGNTIYF. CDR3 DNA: TGCGCCAGCAGCTTACAACAGGGGGCATCTGGAAACACCATATATTTT.

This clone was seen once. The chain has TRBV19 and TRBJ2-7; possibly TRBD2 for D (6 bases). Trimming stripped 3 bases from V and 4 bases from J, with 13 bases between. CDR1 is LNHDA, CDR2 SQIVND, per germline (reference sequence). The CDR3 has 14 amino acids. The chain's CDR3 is CASSITGVFYEQYF. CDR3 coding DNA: TGTGCCAGTAGTATTACGGGGGTGTTTTACGAGCAGTACTTC.

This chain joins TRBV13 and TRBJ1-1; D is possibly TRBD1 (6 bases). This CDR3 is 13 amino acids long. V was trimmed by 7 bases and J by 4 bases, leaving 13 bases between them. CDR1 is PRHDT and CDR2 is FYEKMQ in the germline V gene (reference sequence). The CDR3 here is CASTRGSGTEAFF. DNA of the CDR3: TGTGCCAGCACCAGGGGTTCCGGCACTGAAGCTTTCTTT.

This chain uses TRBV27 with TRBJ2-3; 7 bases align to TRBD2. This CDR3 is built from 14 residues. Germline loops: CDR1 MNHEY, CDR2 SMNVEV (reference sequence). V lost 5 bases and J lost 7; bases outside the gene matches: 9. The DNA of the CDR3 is TGTGCCAGCAGTCCTTGGGGAGCGGGAAATACGCAGTATTTT. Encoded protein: CASSPWGAGNTQYF.

The CDR3 DNA reads as TGTGCCAGCAGCTCCTTCGGGACAGGGGAGGGCGAGCAGTACTTC. Translating gives CASSSFGTGEGEQYF. The V gene is TRBV5-6, the J gene TRBJ2-7; TRBD1 matches 10 bases. The CDR3 runs to 15 residues. The junction had 9 bases not matched to a gene; V was cut back by 3 bases and J by 6 bases. Germline-derived CDR1 and CDR2 are SGHDT and YYEEEE.

CDR3: CASAIQTGSSYEQYF. CDR3 coding DNA: TGTGCCAGCGCAATACAAACAGGGTCTTCCTACGAGCAGTACTTC. This chain links TRBV5-4 with TRBJ2-7; the D gene is possibly TRBD1 (6 bases). Germline assignment: CDR1 SGHNT and CDR2 YYREEE (reference sequence). The CDR3 spans 15 residues. The V end was cut by 7 bases, the J end by 1 base, with 18 bases between. The variable domain in full, with the rest retrieved from reference TRBV5-4 and TRBJ2-7, is ETGVTQSPTHLIKTRGQQVTLRCSSQSGHNTVSWYQQALGQGPQFIFQYYREEENGRGNFPPRFSGLQFPNYSSELNVNALELDDSALYLCASAIQTGSSYEQYFGPGTRLTVT.

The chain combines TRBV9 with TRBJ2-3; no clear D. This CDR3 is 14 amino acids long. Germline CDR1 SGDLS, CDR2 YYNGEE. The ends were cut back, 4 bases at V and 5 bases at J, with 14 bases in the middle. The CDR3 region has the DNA TGTGCCAGCAGCCAAAGTGGCGGCGGAGATACGCAGTATTTT. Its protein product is CASSQSGGGDTQYF.

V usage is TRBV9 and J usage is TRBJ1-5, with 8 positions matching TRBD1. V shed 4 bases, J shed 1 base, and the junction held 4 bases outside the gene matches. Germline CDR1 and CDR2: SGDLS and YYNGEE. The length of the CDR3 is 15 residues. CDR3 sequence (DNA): TGTGCCAGCAGCCTCAGGGGGCGAAGCAATCAGCCCCAGCATTTT. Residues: CASSLRGRSNQPQHF.

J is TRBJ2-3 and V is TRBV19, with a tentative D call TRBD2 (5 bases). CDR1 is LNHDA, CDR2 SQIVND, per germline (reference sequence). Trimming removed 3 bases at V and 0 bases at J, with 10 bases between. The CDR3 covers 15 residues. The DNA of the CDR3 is TGTGCCAGTAGTATCGGGCTAGCCAGCACAGATACGCAGTATTTT. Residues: CASSIGLASTDTQYF.

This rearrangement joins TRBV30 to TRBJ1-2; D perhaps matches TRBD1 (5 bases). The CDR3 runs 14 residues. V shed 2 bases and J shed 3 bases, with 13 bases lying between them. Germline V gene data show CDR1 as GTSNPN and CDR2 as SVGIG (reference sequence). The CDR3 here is CAWSPLGTDYGYTF. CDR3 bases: TGTGCCTGGAGTCCCCTTGGGACTGACTATGGCTACACCTTC.

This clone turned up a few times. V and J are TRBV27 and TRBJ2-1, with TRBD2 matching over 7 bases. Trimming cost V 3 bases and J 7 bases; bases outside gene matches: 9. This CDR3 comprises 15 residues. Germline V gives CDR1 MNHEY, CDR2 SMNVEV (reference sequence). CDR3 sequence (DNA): TGTGCCAGCAGTTTTGGGGGGGGAGGAGGGAATGAGCAGTTCTTC. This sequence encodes CASSFGGGGGNEQFF.

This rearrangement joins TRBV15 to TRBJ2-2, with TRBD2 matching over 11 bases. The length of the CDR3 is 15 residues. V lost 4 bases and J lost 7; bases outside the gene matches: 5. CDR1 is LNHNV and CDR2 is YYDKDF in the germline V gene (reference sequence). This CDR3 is CATSISGGAVGELFF. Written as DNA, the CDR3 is TGTGCCACCAGCATTAGCGGGGGGGCCGTCGGGGAGCTGTTTTTT.

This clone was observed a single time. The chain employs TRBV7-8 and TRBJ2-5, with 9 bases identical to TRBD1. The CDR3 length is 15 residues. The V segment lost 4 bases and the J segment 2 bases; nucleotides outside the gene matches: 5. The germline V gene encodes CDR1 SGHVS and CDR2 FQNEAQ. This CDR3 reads CASSYSGTGQETQYF. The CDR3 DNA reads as TGTGCCAGCAGCTACTCCGGGACAGGGCAAGAGACCCAGTACTTC.

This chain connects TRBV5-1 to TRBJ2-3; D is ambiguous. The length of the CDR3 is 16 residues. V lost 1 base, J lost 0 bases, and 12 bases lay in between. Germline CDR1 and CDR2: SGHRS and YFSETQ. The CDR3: CASSLIRSSSTDTQYF. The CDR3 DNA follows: TGCGCCAGCAGCTTGATTCGGAGCTCTAGCACAGATACGCAGTATTTT.

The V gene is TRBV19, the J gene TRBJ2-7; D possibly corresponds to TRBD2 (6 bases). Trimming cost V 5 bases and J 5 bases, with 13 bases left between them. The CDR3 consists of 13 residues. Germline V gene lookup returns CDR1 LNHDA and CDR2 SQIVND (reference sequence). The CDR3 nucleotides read TGTGCCAGTAGTTCCGGGAGTGGGGACGAGCAGTACTTC. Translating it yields CASSSGSGDEQYF. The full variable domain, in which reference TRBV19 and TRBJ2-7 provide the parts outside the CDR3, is DGGITQSPKYLFRKEGQNVTLSCEQNLNHDAMYWYRQDPGQGLRLIYYSQIVNDFQKGDIAEGYSVSREKKESFPLTVTSAQKNPTAFYLCASSSGSGDEQYFGPGTRLTVT.

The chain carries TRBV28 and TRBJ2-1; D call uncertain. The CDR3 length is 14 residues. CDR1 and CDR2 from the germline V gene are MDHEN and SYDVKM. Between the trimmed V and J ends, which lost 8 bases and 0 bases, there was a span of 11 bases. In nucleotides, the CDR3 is TGTGCCAGCTTAAATACTCTCTCCTACAATGAGCAGTTCTTC. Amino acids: CASLNTLSYNEQFF.

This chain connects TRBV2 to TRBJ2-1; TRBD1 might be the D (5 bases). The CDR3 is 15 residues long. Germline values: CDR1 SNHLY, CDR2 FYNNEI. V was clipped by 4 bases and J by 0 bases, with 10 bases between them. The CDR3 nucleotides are TGTGCCAGCAGTGTTCGACAGAGCTCCTACAATGAGCAGTTCTTC. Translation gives CASSVRQSSYNEQFF.

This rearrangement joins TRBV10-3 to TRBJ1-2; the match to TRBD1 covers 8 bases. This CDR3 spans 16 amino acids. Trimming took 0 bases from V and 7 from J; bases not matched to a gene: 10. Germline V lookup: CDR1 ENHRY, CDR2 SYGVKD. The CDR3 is CAISESQGARFGGYTF. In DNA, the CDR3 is TGTGCCATCAGTGAGTCCCAGGGGGCAAGGTTTGGTGGCTACACCTTC.

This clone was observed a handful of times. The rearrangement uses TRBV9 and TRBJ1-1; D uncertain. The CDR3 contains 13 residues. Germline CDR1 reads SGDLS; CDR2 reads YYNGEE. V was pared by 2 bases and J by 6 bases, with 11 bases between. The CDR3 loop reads CASSVSLGAEAFF. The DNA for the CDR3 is TGTGCCAGCAGCGTCAGCTTGGGCGCTGAAGCTTTCTTT.